Listed below are T cell receptor beta chains from one sample, sequenced in a study of post-analysis software for immune sequencing data. TCRdb processed the PCR reads anew with MiXCR; each CDR3 protein has one entry. The sample includes roughly 650,000 distinct CDR3 sequences, approximately 59% of them seen just once. Sequencing input: blood. Receptors were obtained from a girl aged 2 to 9 with multiple sclerosis. Both conserved end residues are part of each CDR3. Fields, in order: clone size, J gene, V gene, D gene, CDR3 protein, CDR3 DNA. A D gene is named only where the DNA matches it firmly. For some rows the clone size is stated as once, few or many, or as a class when expanded; others skip it.

>few|TRBJ2-3|TRBV7-8|.
CASSLVFGGNTDTQYF
TGTGCCAGCAGCTTAGTGTTTGGGGGCAACACAGATACGCAGTATTTT
>.|TRBJ1-1|TRBV18|TRBD1
CASSPLQGARLVTGTEAFF
TGTGCCAGCTCACCTCTTCAGGGGGCGCGATTGGTGACTGGGACTGAAGCTTTCTTT
>.|TRBJ2-3|TRBV4-2|.
CASTASATSTDTQYF
TGTGCCAGCACCGCGAGTGCGACCAGCACAGATACGCAGTATTTT
>few|TRBJ2-1|TRBV12-3/TRBV12-4|TRBD2
CASIHEGTNHEQFF
TGTGCCAGCATCCATGAGGGGACTAATCATGAGCAGTTCTTC
>few|TRBJ2-3|TRBV5-1|TRBD1
CASSLGTGTGITDTQYF
TGCGCCAGCAGCTTGGGGACCGGGACAGGGATCACAGATACGCAGTATTTT
>.|TRBJ1-2|TRBV29-1|.
CSVPGVFGYTF
TGCAGCGTCCCCGGGGTGTTTGGCTACACCTTC
>.|TRBJ2-1|TRBV5-1|.
CASSYGDPKGNEQFF
TGCGCCAGCAGCTACGGGGATCCGAAGGGAAATGAGCAGTTCTTC
>.|TRBJ2-7|TRBV20-1|TRBD2
CSASGRGYEQYF
TGCAGTGCTAGCGGGAGGGGTTACGAGCAGTACTTC
>.|TRBJ2-3|TRBV27|.
CASTDTLSTDTQYF
TGTGCCAGCACGGACACGTTAAGCACAGATACGCAGTATTTT
>few|TRBJ2-4|TRBV20-1|TRBD2
CSVIRRGVANIQYF
TGCAGTGTTATCAGGCGGGGGGTGGCAAACATTCAGTACTTC
>.|TRBJ2-5|TRBV5-5|.
CASSWARGETQYF
TGTGCCAGCAGCTGGGCCAGGGGAGAGACCCAGTACTTC
>.|TRBJ2-5|TRBV5-5|TRBD2
CASSLAVAGGIVQETQYF
TGTGCCAGCAGCTTGGCAGTAGCGGGGGGTATCGTCCAAGAGACCCAGTACTTC
>.|TRBJ1-1|TRBV7-3|.
CASSFWGGTEAFF
TGTGCCAGCAGCTTTTGGGGGGGCACTGAAGCTTTCTTT
>.|TRBJ2-7|TRBV3-1|.
CASSQDVGQQYF
TGTGCCAGCAGCCAAGATGTAGGGCAGCAGTACTTC
>.|TRBJ2-1|TRBV7-3|.
CASSLRPGSSYNEQFF
TGTGCCAGCAGCTTAAGGCCGGGAAGCTCCTACAATGAGCAGTTCTTC
>.|TRBJ1-1|TRBV20-1|.
CSASKAGKRLGTEAFF
TGCAGTGCTAGTAAGGCAGGGAAAAGGTTGGGAACTGAAGCTTTCTTT
>few|TRBJ2-1|TRBV5-1|TRBD2
CASSFQTSGRLVYNEQFF
TGCGCCAGCAGCTTCCAGACTAGCGGGAGGCTGGTATACAATGAGCAGTTCTTC
>.|TRBJ2-7|TRBV29-1|TRBD1
CSVEDSGTESYEQYF
TGCAGCGTTGAAGATTCCGGGACAGAGAGCTACGAGCAGTACTTC
>.|TRBJ2-1|TRBV4-2|.
CASSQDWDERHNEQFF
TGTGCCAGCAGCCAAGACTGGGACGAACGCCACAATGAGCAGTTCTTC
>.|TRBJ2-7|TRBV6-5|TRBD1
CASSPGQGANDEQYF
TGTGCCAGCAGCCCGGGACAGGGGGCAAACGACGAGCAGTACTTC
>few|TRBJ2-6|TRBV6-5|.
CASSFRTPTGANVLTF
TGTGCCAGCAGTTTCCGGACACCCACTGGGGCCAACGTCCTGACTTTC
>.|TRBJ2-1|TRBV29-1|TRBD2
CSITELAGGPGEQFF
TGCAGCATCACAGAACTAGCGGGAGGGCCAGGTGAGCAGTTCTTC
>few|TRBJ2-5|TRBV5-5|.
CASSLGVRETQYF
TGTGCCAGCAGCTTGGGGGTCCGGGAGACCCAGTACTTC
>few|TRBJ1-2|TRBV12-3/TRBV12-4|.
CASRGPNYGYTF
TGTGCCAGCAGGGGACCCAACTATGGCTACACCTTC
>few|TRBJ2-7|TRBV12-3/TRBV12-4|TRBD2
CASSLGLAGVYF
TGTGCCAGCAGTTTAGGACTAGCGGGAGTGTACTTC
>.|TRBJ2-1|TRBV5-5|.
CASSRDGGYNEQFF
TGTGCCAGCAGCCGGGACGGGGGATACAATGAGCAGTTCTTC
>.|TRBJ2-7|TRBV10-2|TRBD2
CADAQTSGSEQYF
TGCGCTGACGCCCAGACTAGCGGGAGTGAGCAGTACTTC
>once|TRBJ2-5|TRBV6-2/TRBV6-3|TRBD1
CASSWSGTALETQYF
TGTGCCAGCAGTTGGAGTGGGACAGCGCTAGAGACCCAGTACTTC
>.|TRBJ2-1|TRBV5-1|.
CASSFDSQGYNEQFF
TGCGCCAGCAGCTTTGACAGCCAAGGTTACAATGAGCAGTTCTTC
>.|TRBJ2-1|TRBV6-5|.
CAAGGPSYNEQFF
TGTGCCGCCGGGGGGCCCTCCTACAATGAGCAGTTCTTC
>few|TRBJ2-3|TRBV10-3|.
CAVYKQGNTQYF
TGTGCCGTCTACAAACAGGGCAATACGCAGTATTTT
>.|TRBJ2-7|TRBV7-2|.
CASRQTSASTQYF
TGTGCCAGCAGACAAACCTCCGCGTCTACCCAGTACTTC
>.|TRBJ2-1|TRBV4-1|TRBD2
CASSQPRTSFHEQFF
TGCGCCAGCAGCCAACCCAGGACTAGCTTCCATGAGCAGTTCTTC
>few|TRBJ2-5|TRBV20-1|TRBD2
CSASRAGGDVNEQYF
TGCAGTGCTAGTCGAGCGGGGGGCGACGTGAATGAGCAGTACTTC
>few|TRBJ2-3|TRBV10-3|TRBD2
CAISESGLAGGRTDTQYF
TGTGCCATCAGTGAATCGGGACTAGCGGGAGGTCGCACAGATACGCAGTATTTT
>.|TRBJ2-5|TRBV7-2|.
CASSLRSLGQETQYF
TGTGCCAGCAGCCTAAGGTCCCTAGGGCAAGAGACCCAGTACTTC
>.|TRBJ2-3|TRBV7-2|.
CASSRGGPDTQYF
TGTGCCAGCAGCCGAGGGGGACCAGATACGCAGTATTTT